The 14 T cell receptor beta chains in this list originate from one sample, sequenced in a study of control samples from healthy donors and cancer patients. The assay was immunoSEQ multiplex PCR, and TCRdb's table has in-frame clones only and misses some. The sample records 150,000 or so clones, 92% being singletons. Sequencing used blood. These receptors came from a woman aged 25 to 39 in good health.

The CDR3 sequence: CASTGTGSYGYTF. The CDR3 coding sequence is TGTGCCAGTACAGGGACAGGGTCCTATGGCTACACCTTC. The chain is built from TRBV19 and TRBJ1-2; 9 positions match TRBD1. The CDR3 is 13 residues long. Germline V CDR1 and CDR2: LNHDA, SQIVND (reference sequence). V gave up 7 bases and J gave up 4 bases; unmatched junction bases: 4.

The chain carries TRBV7-9 and TRBJ2-7, with 8 bases fitting TRBD2. Trimming took 3 bases from V and 2 from J; bases not matched to a gene: 3. This CDR3 has 14 amino acids. The germline V gene encodes CDR1 SEHNR and CDR2 FQNEAQ (reference sequence). The CDR3 nucleotides read TGTGCCAGCAGCTTGGGACTAGAGCCCTACGAGCAGTACTTC. This gives the protein CASSLGLEPYEQYF.

This rearrangement joins TRBV28 to TRBJ2-1; 7 bases map to TRBD2. The length of the CDR3 is 15 residues. The V segment lost 6 bases and the J segment 2 bases; nucleotides outside the gene matches: 7. Germline lookup yields CDR1 MDHEN and CDR2 SYDVKM. The CDR3 DNA reads as TGTGCCAGCAGCCCGGGGCTAGCGGCCTACAATGAGCAGTTCTTC. Translated: CASSPGLAAYNEQFF. Using reference TRBV28 and TRBJ2-1 for the parts outside the CDR3, the full variable domain is DVKVTQSSRYLVKRTGEKVFLECVQDMDHENMFWYRQDPGLGLRLIYFSYDVKMKEKGDIPEGYSVSREKKERFSLILESASTNQTSMYLCASSPGLAAYNEQFFGPGTRLTVL.

This clone was seen more than once but under ten times. CDR3 nucleotides: TGTGCCAGCAGCTTAGTATTCAGGGGGCTTGGGGAGCAGTACTTC. Its protein is CASSLVFRGLGEQYF. The genes are TRBV7-2 and TRBJ2-7; 8 bases agree with TRBD1. CDR1 and CDR2 from the germline V gene are SGHTA and FQGNSA. CDR3 length: 15 residues. Trimming removed 1 base from V and 7 bases from J; junction bases left unmatched: 9.

The chain links TRBV19 to TRBJ2-7; 12 bases are shared with TRBD2. With 4 bases clipped from V and 6 bases from J, the junction kept 7 bases outside the gene matches. Germline V gene lookup returns CDR1 LNHDA and CDR2 SQIVND (reference sequence). This CDR3 comprises 15 residues. This CDR3 reads CASSTPSGRASEQYF. Here the CDR3 DNA reads TGTGCCAGTAGTACCCCTAGCGGGAGGGCCTCCGAGCAGTACTTC.

V usage is TRBV24-1 and J usage is TRBJ1-5; TRBD1 aligns across 7 bases. This CDR3 spans 16 amino acids. The J segment lost 2 bases and the V segment lost 3 bases, leaving 6 bases of the junction unmatched. Looked up from germline, CDR1 is KGHDR and CDR2 is SFDVKD. The CDR3 is CATSDHRDSGNQPQHF. The CDR3 DNA reads TGTGCCACCAGTGATCACCGGGACAGCGGCAATCAGCCCCAGCATTTT.

A few counts support this clone. The gene calls are TRBV27 and TRBJ2-2; 9 nucleotides align to TRBD2. The V gene's germline CDR1 is MNHEY and CDR2 SMNVEV (reference sequence). The CDR3 length is 16 residues. With V trimmed by 4 bases and J by 3 bases, 6 bases remained unmatched. CDR3 sequence reads: CASSWRAGGDTGELFF. The DNA for the CDR3 is TGTGCCAGCAGTTGGCGAGCGGGAGGCGACACCGGGGAGCTGTTTTTT.

The CDR3 here is CASSLAPGDRVGNEQFF. The CDR3 DNA reads TGTGCCAGCAGCTTAGCGCCAGGGGACAGGGTAGGCAATGAGCAGTTCTTC. The rearrangement joins TRBV7-9 to TRBJ2-1, with 9 bases that match TRBD1. CDR1 and CDR2 (germline): SEHNR, FQNEAQ (reference sequence). V was clipped by 0 bases and J by 6 bases; unmatched bases: 9. The CDR3 sequence is 17 residues long.

The chain recombines TRBV5-1 with TRBJ1-6; a weak D match, TRBD1 (5 bases). V lost 0 bases to trimming and J lost 4 bases, with 14 bases between them. CDR3 length equals 17 residues. Per the germline V gene, CDR1 is SGHRS and CDR2 is YFSETQ. The CDR3 is CASSLDGRKGYNSPLHF. The CDR3 nucleotides read TGCGCCAGCAGCTTGGACGGTCGGAAGGGGTATAATTCACCCCTCCACTTT.

The rearrangement joins TRBV27 to TRBJ2-3; 11 bases are shared with TRBD1. Germline V gives CDR1 MNHEY, CDR2 SMNVEV (reference sequence). The CDR3 extends over 14 amino acids. The trim removed 3 bases at V and 6 bases at J, leaving 2 bases unmatched. CDR3 DNA sequence: TGTGCCAGCAGTTTTGGGACAGGGGGGGATACGCAGTATTTT. Protein: CASSFGTGGDTQYF.

The chain employs TRBV5-1 and TRBJ2-5; 7 nucleotides match TRBD1. This CDR3 is 15 amino acids long. Per germline, CDR1 SGHRS and CDR2 YFSETQ. The junction had 4 bases not matched to a gene; V was cut back by 2 bases and J by 0 bases. The CDR3: CASSLQGQYQETQYF. In nucleotides, the CDR3 is TGCGCCAGCAGCTTACAGGGACAGTACCAAGAGACCCAGTACTTC.

The table lists this clone with a count of one. This chain connects TRBV5-4 to TRBJ1-1; D is ambiguous. Between the trimmed V and J ends, which lost 3 bases and 0 bases, there was a span of 6 bases. Germline assignment: CDR1 SGHNT and CDR2 YYREEE (reference sequence). The CDR3 consists of 13 residues. The CDR3 protein is CASSSGMNTEAFF. The CDR3 coding sequence is TGTGCCAGCAGCTCGGGGATGAACACTGAAGCTTTCTTT.

The chain employs TRBV12-5 and TRBJ2-1; 7 bases map to TRBD2. This CDR3 comprises 15 residues. CDR1 and CDR2 (germline): LGHNT, FRNRAP. The V segment lost 6 bases and the J segment 2 bases; nucleotides outside the gene matches: 7. For the CDR3, the DNA is TGTGCTAGTGGCGGGGGGACTACCACCTACAATGAGCAGTTCTTC. It yields the protein CASGGGTTTYNEQFF.

The chain has TRBV2 and TRBJ1-2; D unresolved. Germline-derived CDR1 and CDR2 are SNHLY and FYNNEI. V lost 3 bases, J lost 4 bases, and 6 bases lay in between. There are 12 residues in the CDR3. The CDR3 loop is CASSDPFYGYTF. The CDR3 DNA sequence: TGTGCCAGCAGTGACCCTTTCTATGGCTACACCTTC.